This record concerns one T cell receptor beta chain sequence. What it binds is not known. This record comes from a study of cytomegalovirus exposure and HLA in healthy donors. General study results and limits: The listing of approximately 160 TCR beta chains classed them as cytomegalovirus-associated.

Sequencing used immunoSEQ multiplex PCR; TCRdb keeps in-frame clones, though not all of them. The sample includes roughly 140,000 clones, around 87% of them seen just once. The CDR3 totals 13 residues. From germline, CDR1 is SGHRS and CDR2 YFSETQ. Germline trimming cut 4 bases from V and 4 bases from J; bases unmatched to any gene: 3. The chain has TRBV5-1 and TRBJ1-2; 8 nucleotides line up with TRBD1. The sample comprised PBMCs. This clonotype was obtained from a man between 18 and 35 years old in good health and CMV-seropositive. CDR3: CASSPGQVYGYTF. The CDR3 DNA follows: TGCGCCAGCAGCCCGGGACAGGTCTATGGCTACACCTTC.